What follows describes a single T cell receptor beta chain. The data were obtained in a study of blood T cell repertoires in COVID-19. Across the whole study: Collection of acute and convalescent COVID-19 samples took place in the United States, Italy and Spain. Sample material is recorded as cDNA or gDNA derived from T cells, B-cell-depleted T cells, or PBMCs.

Under the authors' procedure: Cell counts per sample came from amplifying reference gene primers. Profiled with immunoSEQ multiplex PCR; TCRdb holds only in-frame clones, not every one. That table is the source of V, J and clone size, and D and trimming were worked out from the DNA. This table has roughly 280,000 clones, approximately 91% appearing once. CDR1 MNHEY and CDR2 SMNVEV come from the germline V gene (reference sequence). V lost 2 bases, J lost 0 bases, and 6 bases lay in between. The CDR3 consists of 14 residues. It was during active infection that Seattle patients were enrolled and then longitudinally followed.

The specimen sequenced was peripheral blood. The chain uses TRBV27 and TRBJ2-3; D unresolved. This TCR derives from a woman aged 25 to 39 with COVID-19, enrolled during active disease. CDR3 sequence: CASSLLTSTDTQYF. CDR3 coding DNA: TGTGCCAGCAGTTTACTGACTAGCACAGATACGCAGTATTTT.